This T cell receptor (beta chain) was identified during a study of control samples from healthy donors and cancer patients (dated by TCRdb to 2018 to 2020). Comment on this clone: Its antigen has not been determined. The sample holds no much larger clone one base away, and base qualities are not on file.

Compared with germline, V lacks 2 bases and J lacks 8 bases; bases without a gene match: 3. The CDR3 measures 15 amino acids from cysteine to phenylalanine. The entry retains the CDR3 DNA only, 45 bases that are in frame from base 1. CDR1 and CDR2, per the germline V gene, are ENHRY and SYGVKD. Library prep was done by the immunoSEQ multiplex PCR assay. This immuneACCESS table, as held by TCRdb, lists in-frame sequences with V and J called but not all clones. Of the missing ones, under half trace to an unresolved V gene in checked studies; the others have no known cause. This sample holds about 110,000 clones; just under 85% were observed only once. The ten biggest clones cover 6.5% of the sample.

The rearranged segments are TRBV10-3 and TRBJ2-1; TRBD2 lines up with 13 middle nucleotides. The source is a man younger than 35 in good health. Sequencing used blood. CDR3 reads: CAISERGTSGDEQFF. The sequenced DNA is TGTGCCATCAGTGAGCGGGGGACTAGCGGGGATGAGCAGTTCTTC.